The next 15 T cell receptor beta chains were all read from a single sample in a study of tumor-infiltrating lymphocytes in primary liver carcinoma. Reverse transcription of 450 to 500 ng total RNA with a constant-region primer produced TCR beta cDNA. Three nested multiplex PCR rounds of slightly modified ARM-PCR generated TCR beta libraries. TRBV1-TRBV30 forward primers paired with a C-beta reverse primer were used in the first two PCR rounds, which ran roughly 11 cycles each. TCRdb re-analysed the multiplex PCR reads in MiXCR, keeping a single row per CDR3 protein. The sample records approximately 110,000 distinct CDR3 sequences, about 59% being singletons. Both RNA and DNA were isolated together from about 20-30 mg of bulk tissue that had not been sorted. Sequenced material: liver tumor tissue from sampling region 1. Noted subset: tumor region T1, superior pole. The receptors were sampled from a woman aged 60 to 75 with primary liver carcinoma and hepatitis B virus infection.

This rearrangement joins TRBV28 to TRBJ2-3; TRBD1 matches 10 bases. Trimming took 2 bases from V and 2 from J; bases not matched to a gene: 19. The CDR3 has 21 residues. CDR1 is MDHEN, CDR2 SYDVKM, per germline. DNA of the CDR3: TGTGCCAGCAGTTTAGAGGTGGACAGGGGGGGAACTAAAACCAACACAGATACGCAGTATTTT. This encodes CASSLEVDRGGTKTNTDTQYF.

A remark on this clonotype: A single base separates this from a much larger clone, so it may be a read error. J is TRBJ1-1 and V is TRBV6-5; D not certain. The V gene lost 7 bases and the J gene lost 0 bases, with 15 bases spanning the gap. Germline V gene sequence: CDR1 MNHEY, CDR2 SVGAGI. This CDR3 region has 15 residues. The CDR3 DNA sequence: TGTGCCAGCACCAGAGAGAAAACCATGAACACTGAAGCTTTCTTT. Protein: CASTREKTMNTEAFF.

A note on this clonotype: A clone one base away is much larger, so this may be a read error. The J gene is TRBJ2-5, the V gene TRBV29-1; D is undetermined. The CDR3 has 13 residues. The V gene's germline CDR1 is SQVTM and CDR2 ANQGSEA. The CDR3 reads CSVGRISQEAQYF. CDR3 coding DNA: TGCAGCGTCGGTAGAATTAGCCAAGAGGCCCAGTACTTC.

The CDR3 bases are TGTGCCACCAGTGACCCGACTAGCGGGAGTCCCGGGGAGCTGTTTTTT. This gives the protein CATSDPTSGSPGELFF. The J gene is TRBJ2-2, the V gene TRBV24-1; 12 nucleotides agree with TRBD2. CDR3 length: 16 amino acids. Germline lookup yields CDR1 KGHDR and CDR2 SFDVKD. V dropped 4 bases and J dropped 6; count of bases not matched to a gene: 5.

This clonotype was counted many times. V and J are TRBV5-4 and TRBJ2-1; 7 positions agree with TRBD1. This CDR3 has 16 amino acids. Per germline, CDR1 SGHNT and CDR2 YYREEE (reference sequence). Germline trimming cut 2 bases from V and 0 bases from J; bases unmatched to any gene: 5. As DNA, the CDR3 is TGTGCCAGCAGCTTACCGGGACAGAGCTCCTACAATGAGCAGTTCTTC. Residues: CASSLPGQSSYNEQFF.

At least ten counts were recorded for this clonotype. CDR3 coding DNA: TGTGCCAGCAGCTTAGTTCAATTCGATGAGCAGTTCTTC. Protein product: CASSLVQFDEQFF. This chain links TRBV7-8 with TRBJ2-1, with D unclear. Between the trimmed V and J ends, which lost 1 base and 8 bases, there was a span of 9 bases. CDR1 and CDR2 (germline): SGHVS, FQNEAQ. The CDR3 has 13 residues.

On this clonotype itself: A much larger clone lies a single base off, so this may be a read error. The gene calls are TRBV5-6 and TRBJ2-7; D is possibly TRBD2 (6 bases). The germline V gene has CDR1 SGHDT and CDR2 YYEEEE. Trimming stripped 4 bases from V and 3 bases from J, with 29 bases between. CDR3 size: 19 residues. The DNA of the CDR3 is TGTGCCAGCAGCACTCTGGTCGCGTCCGGCTCGGGACTCCGCTACGAGCAGTACTTC. It codes for CASSTLVASGSGLRYEQYF.

As concerns this clonotype: Mismatch with germline at one junction end may stem from a read error. V gene TRBV11-2 combines with J gene TRBJ2-1; no definite D call. Germline V gene sequence: CDR1 SGHAT, CDR2 FQNNGV. This CDR3 comprises 14 residues. The CDR3 sequence: CASSLQDLYNERFF. CDR3 DNA sequence: TGTGCCAGCAGCCTCCAGGACCTTTACAATGAGCGGTTCTTC.

This clonotype has just a few counts. A read error may explain this, as a much larger clone is one base away. The chain employs TRBV7-8 and TRBJ2-2, with D unclear. Germline CDR1 and CDR2: SGHVS and FQNEAQ. The CDR3 contains 14 residues. CDR3 DNA: TGTGCCTGCAGTTACATATTGAACACCGGGGAGCTGTTTTTT. Its translation: CACSYILNTGELFF.

This clonotype was seen only once. The rearrangement joins TRBV7-9 to TRBJ1-6; 7 nucleotides match TRBD1. Per germline, CDR1 SEHNR and CDR2 FQNEAQ (reference sequence). This CDR3 is 14 amino acids long. Losses at the gene ends were 5 bases for V and 11 bases for J; bases not matched to a gene: 9. The CDR3, as DNA: TGTGCCAGCAGCCTGAGGACAGGTGGGCCACCCCTCCACTTT. Amino acids: CASSLRTGGPPLHF.

With respect to this clonotype: Being one base from a much bigger clone, this may be a read error. The J gene is TRBJ2-7, the V gene TRBV6-5, with D hard to call. This CDR3 is built from 15 residues. V was cut by 5 bases and J by 6 bases, with 20 bases left in between. Germline CDR1 reads MNHEY; CDR2 reads SVGAGI. CDR3 DNA: TGTGCCAGCAGTCCCAAGGGCCCTCTGTCCATCGAGCAGTACTTC. This encodes CASSPKGPLSIEQYF.

V is TRBV11-2 and J is TRBJ1-5; the match to TRBD1 covers 7 bases. The V and J ends lost 7 bases and 6 bases, in that order; junction bases with no gene match: 3. This CDR3 has 12 amino acids. CDR1 and CDR2 (germline): SGHAT, FQNNGV. CDR3 DNA sequence: TGTGCCAGCATCCGGGACAGTCAGCCCCAGCATTTT. Its translation: CASIRDSQPQHF.

As concerns this clonotype: A read error may produce the germline difference seen at one junction end. This chain joins TRBV11-2 and TRBJ2-1; D possibly corresponds to TRBD2 (7 bases). The germline V gene has CDR1 SGHAT and CDR2 FQNNGV. The CDR3 is 18 amino acids. CDR3 sequence (DNA): TGTGCCAGCAGCGCGGGGCTCGCAGGGGACTATATGGCCGATAAGCAGCTCTTC. Its translation: CASSAGLAGDYMADKQLF.

This clonotype has just a few counts. V and J are TRBV5-1 and TRBJ1-1, with D possibly matching TRBD1 (5 bases). The CDR3 totals 14 residues. Germline V CDR1 and CDR2: SGHRS, YFSETQ. The V end was cut by 4 bases, the J end by 3 bases, with 13 bases between. Written as DNA, the CDR3 is TGCGCCAGCAGCCAGGGTGACCCGGACACTGAAGCTTTCTTT. This gives the protein CASSQGDPDTEAFF. The full variable domain, with the rest looked up from reference TRBV5-1 and TRBJ1-1, is KAGVTQTPRYLIKTRGQQVTLSCSPISGHRSVSWYQQTPGQGLQFLFEYFSETQRNKGNFPGRFSGRQFSNSRSEMNVSTLELGDSALYLCASSQGDPDTEAFFGQGTRLTVV.

In the case of this clonotype: At one end the junction does not follow the germline gene, possibly because of a read error. The chain joins TRBV11-3 to TRBJ2-7, with D perhaps given as TRBD1 or TRBD2 (5 bases each). CDR3 length equals 15 residues. From germline, CDR1 is SGHNT and CDR2 YENEEA. Here the CDR3 reads CDSSSDPGSPYEQYF. The CDR3 DNA reads TGTGACAGCAGCTCTGACCCAGGGAGCCCCTACGAGCAGTACTTC.